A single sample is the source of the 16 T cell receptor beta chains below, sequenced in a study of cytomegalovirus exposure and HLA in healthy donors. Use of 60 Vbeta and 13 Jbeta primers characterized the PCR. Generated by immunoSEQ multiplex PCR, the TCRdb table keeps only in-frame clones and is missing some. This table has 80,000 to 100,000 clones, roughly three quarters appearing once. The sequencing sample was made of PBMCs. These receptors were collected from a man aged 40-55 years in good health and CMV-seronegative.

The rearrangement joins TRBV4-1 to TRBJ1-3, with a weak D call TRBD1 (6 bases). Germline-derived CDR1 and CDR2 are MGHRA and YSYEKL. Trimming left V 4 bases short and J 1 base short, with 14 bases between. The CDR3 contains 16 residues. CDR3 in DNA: TGCGCCAGCAGCCTAACCGGGACAATATCTGGAAACACCATATATTTT. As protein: CASSLTGTISGNTIYF.

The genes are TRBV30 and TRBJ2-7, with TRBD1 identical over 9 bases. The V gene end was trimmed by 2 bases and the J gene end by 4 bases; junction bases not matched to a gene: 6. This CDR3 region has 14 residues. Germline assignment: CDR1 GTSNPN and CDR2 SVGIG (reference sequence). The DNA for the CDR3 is TGTGCCTGGAGTCGGACAGGGGTGCGGTACGAGCAGTACTTC. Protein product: CAWSRTGVRYEQYF.

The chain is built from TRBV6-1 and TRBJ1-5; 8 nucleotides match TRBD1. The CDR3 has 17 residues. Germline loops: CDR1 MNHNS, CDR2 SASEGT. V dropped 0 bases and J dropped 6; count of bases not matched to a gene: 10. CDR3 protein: CASSEAQGAHLVQPQHF. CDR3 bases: TGTGCCAGCAGTGAAGCCCAGGGGGCGCATCTGGTTCAGCCCCAGCATTTT.

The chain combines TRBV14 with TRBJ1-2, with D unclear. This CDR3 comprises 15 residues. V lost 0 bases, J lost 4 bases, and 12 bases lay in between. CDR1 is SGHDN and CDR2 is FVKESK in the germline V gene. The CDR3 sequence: CASSQDSQGGYGYTF. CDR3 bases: TGTGCCAGCAGCCAAGATTCGCAAGGCGGCTATGGCTACACCTTC.

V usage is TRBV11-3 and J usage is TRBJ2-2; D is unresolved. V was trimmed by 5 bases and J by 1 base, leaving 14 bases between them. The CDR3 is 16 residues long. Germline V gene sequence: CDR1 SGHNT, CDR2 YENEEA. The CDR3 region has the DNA TGTGCCAGCAGCATACTGGCAGGATTGAACACCGGGGAGCTGTTTTTT. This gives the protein CASSILAGLNTGELFF.

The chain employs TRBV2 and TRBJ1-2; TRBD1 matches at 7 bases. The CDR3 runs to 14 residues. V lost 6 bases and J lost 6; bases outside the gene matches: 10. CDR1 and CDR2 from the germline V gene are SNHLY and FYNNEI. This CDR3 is CASSPEGQANGYTF. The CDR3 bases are TGTGCCAGCAGCCCCGAAGGACAGGCTAATGGCTACACCTTC.

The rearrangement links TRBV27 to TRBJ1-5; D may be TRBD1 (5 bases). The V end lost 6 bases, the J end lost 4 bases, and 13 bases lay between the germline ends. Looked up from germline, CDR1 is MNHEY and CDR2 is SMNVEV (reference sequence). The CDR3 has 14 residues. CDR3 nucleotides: TGTGCCAGCAGACCGGACGGGGGGAATCAGCCCCAGCATTTT. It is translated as CASRPDGGNQPQHF.

CDR3 in DNA: TGTGCCAGCAGTCAAACAGGGGGCACCTCGGAAGCTTTCTTT. Amino acid sequence: CASSQTGGTSEAFF. The chain uses TRBV6-5 and TRBJ1-1; 9 nucleotides align to TRBD1. This CDR3 has 14 amino acids. Looked up from germline, CDR1 is MNHEY and CDR2 is SVGAGI. J gave up 8 bases and V 5 bases, and 9 bases lay outside the gene matches.

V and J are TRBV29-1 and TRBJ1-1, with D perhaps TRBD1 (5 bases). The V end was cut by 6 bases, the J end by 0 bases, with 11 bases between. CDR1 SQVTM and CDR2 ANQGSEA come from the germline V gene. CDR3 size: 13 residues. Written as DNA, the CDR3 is TGCAGCGTCGACCAGGGCCTGAACACTGAAGCTTTCTTT. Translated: CSVDQGLNTEAFF. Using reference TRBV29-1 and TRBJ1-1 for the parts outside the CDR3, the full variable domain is SAVISQKPSRDICQRGTSLTIQCQVDSQVTMMFWYRQQPGQSLTLIATANQGSEATYESGFVIDKFPISRPNLTFSTLTVSNMSPEDSSIYLCSVDQGLNTEAFFGQGTRLTVV.

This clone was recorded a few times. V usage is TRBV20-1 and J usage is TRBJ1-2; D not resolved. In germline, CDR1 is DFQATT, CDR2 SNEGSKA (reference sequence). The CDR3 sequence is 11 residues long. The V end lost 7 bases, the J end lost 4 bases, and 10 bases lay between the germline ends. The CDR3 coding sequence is TGCAGTGGCTCGGGGTCCTATGGCTACACCTTC. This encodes CSGSGSYGYTF.

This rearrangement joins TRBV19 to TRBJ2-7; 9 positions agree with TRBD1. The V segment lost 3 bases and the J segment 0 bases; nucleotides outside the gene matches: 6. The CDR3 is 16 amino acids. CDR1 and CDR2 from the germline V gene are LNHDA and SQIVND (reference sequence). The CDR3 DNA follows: TGTGCCAGTAGTATGCGCGGGACAGGGAGCTCCTACGAGCAGTACTTC. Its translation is CASSMRGTGSSYEQYF.

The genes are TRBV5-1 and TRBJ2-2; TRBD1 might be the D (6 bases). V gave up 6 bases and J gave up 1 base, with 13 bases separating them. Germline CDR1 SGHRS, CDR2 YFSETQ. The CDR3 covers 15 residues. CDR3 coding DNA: TGCGCCAGCATGCAGGGACAAGTGAACACCGGGGAGCTGTTTTTT. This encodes CASMQGQVNTGELFF.

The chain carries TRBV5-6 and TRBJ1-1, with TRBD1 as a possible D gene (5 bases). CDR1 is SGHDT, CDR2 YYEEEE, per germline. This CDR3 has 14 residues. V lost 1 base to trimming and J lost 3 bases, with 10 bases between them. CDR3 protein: CASSLQGGDTEAFF. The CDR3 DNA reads TGTGCCAGCAGCTTGCAGGGAGGGGACACTGAAGCTTTCTTT.

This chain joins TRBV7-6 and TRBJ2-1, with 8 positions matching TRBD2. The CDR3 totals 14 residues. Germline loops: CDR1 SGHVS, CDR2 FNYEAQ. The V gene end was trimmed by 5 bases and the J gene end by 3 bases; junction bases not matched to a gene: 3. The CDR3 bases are TGTGCCAGCAGCCGGGGGGGAAGCTACAATGAGCAGTTCTTC. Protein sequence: CASSRGGSYNEQFF.

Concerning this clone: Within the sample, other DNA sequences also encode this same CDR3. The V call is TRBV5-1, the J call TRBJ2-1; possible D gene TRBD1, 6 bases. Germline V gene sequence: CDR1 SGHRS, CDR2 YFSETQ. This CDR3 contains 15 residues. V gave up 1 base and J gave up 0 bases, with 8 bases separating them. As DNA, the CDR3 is TGCGCCAGCAGCTTGACAGGGAGCTCCTACAATGAGCAGTTCTTC. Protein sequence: CASSLTGSSYNEQFF.

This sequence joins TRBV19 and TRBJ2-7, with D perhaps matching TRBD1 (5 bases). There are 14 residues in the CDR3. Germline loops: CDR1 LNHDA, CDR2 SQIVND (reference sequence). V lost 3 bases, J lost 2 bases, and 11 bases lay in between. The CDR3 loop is CASSIRAGTYEQYF. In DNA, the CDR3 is TGTGCCAGTAGTATCCGGGCAGGGACCTACGAGCAGTACTTC. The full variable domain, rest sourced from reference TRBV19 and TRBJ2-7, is DGGITQSPKYLFRKEGQNVTLSCEQNLNHDAMYWYRQDPGQGLRLIYYSQIVNDFQKGDIAEGYSVSREKKESFPLTVTSAQKNPTAFYLCASSIRAGTYEQYFGPGTRLTVT.